Each of the 20 T cell receptor beta chains below was sequenced from the same sample in a study of OX40 agonist ivuxolimab in advanced cancers. Sequencing used immunoSEQ multiplex PCR; TCRdb keeps in-frame clones, though not all of them. Of tens of thousands of clones listed, approximately 83% were seen once; the top ten hold under 25%. The starting material was CD4+ or CD8+ T cells sorted from blood, obtained in a trial of the OX40 agonist ivuxolimab. Every receptor here comes from an adult with an advanced solid tumor such as melanoma, head and neck, liver or kidney cancer.

This chain joins TRBV27 and TRBJ1-4; weak D call: TRBD1 (6 bases). Germline-derived CDR1 and CDR2 are MNHEY and SMNVEV (reference sequence). V was shortened by 8 bases and J by 10 bases, with 17 bases between the two germline ends. This CDR3 spans 13 amino acids. The CDR3 nucleotides are TGTGCCAGCGGGGACATTATAGATGGAAAACTGTTTTTT. Protein sequence: CASGDIIDGKLFF.

The chain joins TRBV28 to TRBJ2-7; TRBD1 aligns across 12 bases. This CDR3 has 16 residues. J lost 4 bases, V lost 6 bases, and 10 bases had no gene match. Per germline, CDR1 MDHEN and CDR2 SYDVKM. DNA of the CDR3: TGTGCCAGCAGGCGGGACAGGGGGCGCGTTGTTTACGAGCAGTACTTC. This encodes CASRRDRGRVVYEQYF.

The chain couples TRBV28 to TRBJ2-1; maybe TRBD1 (5 bases). Germline V lookup: CDR1 MDHEN, CDR2 SYDVKM. Trimming took off 6 bases at V and 15 bases at J, with 21 bases between the two ends. The CDR3 is 13 residues long. As DNA, the CDR3 is TGTGCCAGCAGCTCCCCCTTAGGGGAAACGCCGTTCTTC. This encodes CASSSPLGETPFF.

This chain uses TRBV6-5 with TRBJ2-7; D uncertain. Trimming shortened V by 4 bases and J by 3 bases, and 13 bases separated the two germline ends. The CDR3 has 14 residues. The germline V gene encodes CDR1 MNHEY and CDR2 SVGAGI. This chain's CDR3 is CASSLPARSYEQYF. The CDR3 nucleotides are TGTGCCAGCAGTTTGCCAGCAAGAAGCTACGAGCAGTACTTC.

This clone appeared a few times. This sequence joins TRBV4-3 and TRBJ1-2; D call uncertain. V dropped 0 bases and J dropped 10 bases, with 6 bases sitting between them. CDR3 size: 11 residues. From germline, CDR1 is LGHNA and CDR2 YSLEER. For the CDR3, the DNA is TGCGCCAGCAGCCAAGATGCTGCCTACACCTTC. This translates into CASSQDAAYTF.

This sequence joins TRBV5-1 and TRBJ2-6; D might be TRBD1 (6 bases). The V end lost 0 bases, the J end lost 4 bases, and 17 bases lay between the germline ends. CDR1 SGHRS and CDR2 YFSETQ come from the germline V gene. The CDR3 has 18 residues. The CDR3 here is CASSLEEGVIRGANVLTF. CDR3 coding DNA: TGCGCCAGCAGCTTGGAAGAGGGGGTTATACGAGGGGCCAACGTCCTGACTTTC.

This clone was recorded a few times. The rearrangement uses TRBV6-1 and TRBJ2-7; 8 positions match TRBD2. Germline trimming cut 1 base from V and 2 bases from J; bases unmatched to any gene: 10. CDR3 length equals 17 residues. The germline V gene encodes CDR1 MNHNS and CDR2 SASEGT. The CDR3 loop is CASSEGPGGENPYEQYF. In nucleotides, the CDR3 is TGTGCCAGCAGTGAAGGGCCGGGAGGGGAGAACCCCTACGAGCAGTACTTC.

This chain connects TRBV12-5 to TRBJ2-2; no clear D gene. Germline CDR1 is LGHNT and CDR2 is FRNRAP. The CDR3 contains 17 residues. The V end was cut by 3 bases, the J end by 2 bases, with 16 bases between. The CDR3 DNA follows: TGTGCTAGTGGTTTCCGGACCGTGGCCAGTAACACCGGGGAGCTGTTTTTT. It is translated as CASGFRTVASNTGELFF. Full variable domain (missing parts from reference TRBV12-5 and TRBJ2-2): DARVTQTPRHKVTEMGQEVTMRCQPILGHNTVFWYRQTMMQGLELLAYFRNRAPLDDSGMPKDRFSAEMPDATLATLKIQPSEPRDSAVYFCASGFRTVASNTGELFFGEGSRLTVL.

The chain couples TRBV5-1 to TRBJ1-1; 7 bases are a match to TRBD1. The germline V gene encodes CDR1 SGHRS and CDR2 YFSETQ. Trimming cost V 9 bases and J 8 bases; bases outside gene matches: 10. This CDR3 has 12 amino acids. The CDR3 bases are TGCGCCACCTCTATGACAGGGTCGGAAGCTTTCTTT. The encoded protein is CATSMTGSEAFF.

This chain links TRBV4-1 with TRBJ2-3; D might be TRBD1 (6 bases). This CDR3 is built from 15 residues. Trimming stripped 0 bases from V and 4 bases from J, with 11 bases between. Per germline, CDR1 MGHRA and CDR2 YSYEKL. The CDR3 reads CASSQEDRTADTQYF. The CDR3 DNA reads TGCGCCAGCAGCCAAGAGGACAGAACGGCAGATACGCAGTATTTT.

This clone was seen a few times. V usage is TRBV19 and J usage is TRBJ1-1; no definite D call. Germline assignment: CDR1 LNHDA and CDR2 SQIVND (reference sequence). CDR3 length: 14 residues. V gave up 5 bases and J gave up 8 bases, with 18 bases separating them. CDR3 DNA: TGTGCCAGTAGTTTACCTTGGGGAGGAACGGAAGCTTTCTTT. As protein: CASSLPWGGTEAFF.

This sequence joins TRBV7-9 and TRBJ1-2; D remains unclear. This CDR3 has 14 amino acids. The germline V gene has CDR1 SEHNR and CDR2 FQNEAQ (reference sequence). V was shortened by 5 bases and J by 2 bases, with 12 bases between the two germline ends. CDR3 loop: CASSPPWVNYGYTF. Here the CDR3 DNA reads TGTGCCAGCAGCCCCCCCTGGGTGAACTATGGCTACACCTTC.

The chain uses TRBV6-1 and TRBJ1-4; D may be TRBD1 (6 bases). V lost 6 bases and J 0 bases, leaving 8 bases between the germline ends. Germline V lookup: CDR1 MNHNS, CDR2 SASEGT. CDR3 length: 14 residues. The DNA of the CDR3 is TGTGCCAGCAGGGGACACACAACTAATGAAAAACTGTTTTTT. Its translation: CASRGHTTNEKLFF.

The chain has TRBV6-5 and TRBJ2-7; either TRBD1 or TRBD2 may fit D (5 bases each). CDR1 MNHEY and CDR2 SVGAGI come from the germline V gene. This CDR3 spans 14 amino acids. Trimming left V 5 bases short and J 2 bases short, with 13 bases between. For the CDR3, the DNA is TGTGCCAGCAGTGAGATCGGGACGACCTACGAGCAGTACTTC. Translation: CASSEIGTTYEQYF.

This clone occurred a few times. V and J are TRBV7-9 and TRBJ2-7, with TRBD1 matching over 8 bases. The CDR3 is 15 amino acids. Per germline, CDR1 SEHNR and CDR2 FQNEAQ (reference sequence). Trimming took 4 bases from V and 2 from J; bases not matched to a gene: 7. CDR3 amino acids: CASSSGQGFTYEQYF. The CDR3 nucleotides read TGTGCCAGCAGCTCCGGACAGGGCTTTACCTACGAGCAGTACTTC.

The chain uses TRBV6-1 and TRBJ2-7, with 8 bases fitting TRBD1. The CDR3 consists of 14 residues. Looked up from germline, CDR1 is MNHNS and CDR2 is SASEGT. V dropped 3 bases and J dropped 4; count of bases not matched to a gene: 5. Here the CDR3 DNA reads TGTGCCAGCAGTGAGTCAGGACAGGGTTACGAGCAGTACTTC. Amino acid sequence: CASSESGQGYEQYF.

The CDR3 here is CAWGDAGELFF. The DNA of the CDR3 is TGTGCCTGGGGAGATGCCGGGGAGCTGTTTTTT. This chain uses TRBV30 with TRBJ2-2; no clear D. With 5 bases removed from V and 6 bases from J, the gap between germline ends came to 7 bases. Germline assignment: CDR1 GTSNPN and CDR2 SVGIG (reference sequence). This CDR3 contains 11 residues.

Written as DNA, the CDR3 is TGTGCCAGCAGCTTGACAGGGGATAATTCACCCCTCCACTTT. Translated, it gives CASSLTGDNSPLHF. This chain connects TRBV5-4 to TRBJ1-6, with 7 bases fitting TRBD1. The CDR3 extends over 14 amino acids. The V gene's germline CDR1 is SGHNT and CDR2 YYREEE (reference sequence). The V gene end was trimmed by 1 base and the J gene end by 5 bases; junction bases not matched to a gene: 0.

In its sample, this clone was seen once. The rearrangement uses TRBV27 and TRBJ1-2; D is perhaps TRBD1 (5 bases). This CDR3 contains 12 residues. Trimming took off 6 bases at V and 4 bases at J, with 9 bases between the two ends. Germline V gene data show CDR1 as MNHEY and CDR2 as SMNVEV (reference sequence). In nucleotides, the CDR3 is TGTGCCAGCAGAGACAGCTCCTATGGCTACACCTTC. This translates into CASRDSSYGYTF.

The rearrangement uses TRBV19 and TRBJ2-7; maybe TRBD1 (6 bases). The CDR3 has 15 residues. Germline-derived CDR1 and CDR2 are LNHDA and SQIVND (reference sequence). Deletions cut 3 bases from V and 2 bases from J, with 14 bases between. CDR3 coding DNA: TGTGCCAGTAGTATCTACTTTGGGGGCACCTACGAGCAGTACTTC. Protein product: CASSIYFGGTYEQYF.